What follows describes a single T cell receptor beta chain. Its target antigen remains unknown. Qualities for individual bases were not recorded, and no much larger clone is one base off. This entry belongs to a study of blood T cell repertoires in COVID-19 (dated by TCRdb to the early 2020s). Background for the entire study: The collaborator samples originated in the United States, Italy and Spain and spanned the acute and convalescent phases of COVID-19. The sample metadata nearly always contained a de-identified subject ID, COVID-19 status, age in years and sex. Where HLA class I and class II types were available, the types were taken from metadata supplied by the sample provider, not from assay-based typing. The repertoires were released in a freely available public database meant as a resource for research on the immune response to SARS-CoV-2. The prospective study material was composed of cDNA or gDNA derived from T cells, B-cell-depleted T cells, or PBMCs. The dataset comprised deeply sampled blood TCRbeta repertoires from subjects exposed to, actively infected with, or recovered from COVID-19. The samples were drawn from two sources: the first 160 participants of the ongoing ImmuneRACE study, and 1,000 to 1,500 subjects contributed by 6 global collaborators.

The immunoSEQ Assay, a bias-controlled multiplex PCR, was used to amplify TCRbeta CDR3 regions from genomic DNA. In the source study's methods: Nucleated cell counts per sample were estimated from amplification of reference gene primers within the assay. To quantify the absolute abundance of each unique TCRbeta CDR3 rearrangement, sequence reads were collapsed and filtered. For each sample, productive Simpson clonality was calculated as the square root of Simpson's diversity index across productive rearrangements. Imported from immuneACCESS, the table was reduced by TCRdb to in-frame sequences with V and J called. These copies leave out some clones; in studies compared against another copy, an unresolved V gene accounts for under half, and the cause of the remainder is not known. That table gives V, J and clone size, and the DNA gave D and trimming. The sample table contains 400,000 to 450,000 clones; only one count was recorded for 70% to 90% of them. More than 1.4% of the sample is held by the ten biggest clonotypes.

Each collaborating institution followed its own protocols to collect whole blood in K2EDTA tubes. For TCRbeta analysis, collaborator samples were shipped as frozen whole blood, as isolated PBMCs, or as DNA extracted from either sample type. On the study overall, not on this receptor specifically: How much clinical and demographic metadata was included differed by source and by participant, and the metadata was provided uncurated.

Deletion took 6 bases off V and 1 base off J, with a span of 12 bases between the germline ends. CDR1 and CDR2 are drawn from the germline V gene: SGHAT, FQNNGV. Including cysteine and phenylalanine, the CDR3 has 14 amino acids. Of the read, only the CDR3 DNA is kept; its 42 bases are in frame from base 1. The sequence joins TRBV11-2 to TRBJ1-1; the D segment could be TRBD1, given 5 matching bases. The receptor's source is a woman under 40 with active or convalescent COVID-19. The sequenced sample was peripheral blood. CDR3 reads: CASRAGGKNTEAFF. The base sequence is TGTGCCAGCAGGGCCGGGGGAAAGAACACTGAAGCTTTCTTT.